This passage covers 13 T cell receptor beta chains from one sample sequenced in a study of cytomegalovirus exposure and HLA in healthy donors. PCR was performed using 60 Vbeta and 13 Jbeta primers. Sequencing used immunoSEQ multiplex PCR; TCRdb keeps in-frame clones, though not all of them. The sample lists 120,000 or so clones; about two thirds were seen once. Sequencing input: PBMCs. Receptors originate from a man between 25 and 39 years old in good health and CMV-seronegative.

V usage is TRBV5-1 and J usage is TRBJ1-2; D gene unclear. This CDR3 spans 15 amino acids. The V end lost 0 bases, the J end lost 4 bases, and 13 bases lay between the germline ends. The germline V gene has CDR1 SGHRS and CDR2 YFSETQ. The DNA for the CDR3 is TGCGCCAGCAGCTTGGATGGAGGGATGGGCTATGGCTACACCTTC. Its protein is CASSLDGGMGYGYTF.

J is TRBJ1-5 and V is TRBV10-3, with TRBD1 identical over 7 bases. CDR1 is ENHRY, CDR2 SYGVKD, per germline. This CDR3 region has 15 residues. Unmatched junction bases numbered 13, after V lost 10 bases and J lost 4 bases. CDR3 DNA sequence: TGTGCCACAACCCAGGGGGGAGGAGGAAATCAGCCCCAGCATTTT. It yields the protein CATTQGGGGNQPQHF.

This clone has a handful of counts. The chain joins TRBV9 to TRBJ2-5; TRBD2 is a possible D gene (7 bases). Between the trimmed V and J ends, which lost 4 bases and 1 base, there was a span of 20 bases. The length of the CDR3 is 17 residues. Germline lookup yields CDR1 SGDLS and CDR2 YYNGEE. The CDR3 spells CASSKREGGGRQETQYF. CDR3 bases: TGTGCCAGCAGCAAGAGGGAAGGGGGGGGCCGCCAAGAGACCCAGTACTTC.

This clone was counted between two and nine times. J is TRBJ2-1 and V is TRBV5-4, with TRBD1 identical over 9 bases. Germline V CDR1 and CDR2: SGHNT, YYREEE (reference sequence). The length of the CDR3 is 18 residues. The junction had 8 bases not matched to a gene; V was cut back by 1 base and J by 0 bases. CDR3 in amino acids: CASSLQQGALSSYNEQFF. In DNA, the CDR3 is TGTGCCAGCAGCTTGCAACAGGGGGCCTTAAGCTCCTACAATGAGCAGTTCTTC.

This chain connects TRBV7-2 to TRBJ1-2; D is unresolved. From germline, CDR1 is SGHTA and CDR2 FQGNSA. The CDR3 covers 14 residues. V gave up 5 bases and J gave up 0 bases, with 10 bases separating them. CDR3 bases: TGTGCCAGCAGCCCCCGTCCCCCTAACTATGGCTACACCTTC. This sequence encodes CASSPRPPNYGYTF.

This chain joins TRBV10-1 and TRBJ2-3, with TRBD1 as a possible D gene (5 bases). The CDR3 is made up of 16 amino acids. Germline CDR1 and CDR2: WNHNN and SYGVQD (reference sequence). V lost 3 bases and J lost 0, with 13 bases in between. CDR3 loop: CASSDRQKASTDTQYF. The CDR3 DNA follows: TGCGCCAGCAGTGACCGACAGAAGGCTAGCACAGATACGCAGTATTTT.

The gene calls are TRBV21-1 and TRBJ2-7; the table's TRBD1 call for D was not verified on the DNA. TRBV21-1 is a pseudogene locus. The CDR3 extends over 17 amino acids. The CDR3 reads CASSNGFWTMSSYEQYF. In DNA, the CDR3 is TGTGCCAGCAGCAACGGGTTTTGGACAATGAGCTCCTACGAGCAGTACTTC.

The gene calls are TRBV5-1 and TRBJ1-1; 12 nucleotides agree with TRBD1. The CDR3 consists of 17 residues. CDR1 is SGHRS and CDR2 is YFSETQ in the germline V gene. V lost 2 bases to trimming and J lost 0 bases; unmatched junction nucleotides: 5. The CDR3 spells CASSFGTGGNLNTEAFF. CDR3 DNA: TGCGCCAGCAGCTTCGGGACAGGGGGCAACCTGAACACTGAAGCTTTCTTT.

The chain couples TRBV4-1 to TRBJ1-6, with a possible D match to TRBD1 (5 bases). Germline assignment: CDR1 MGHRA and CDR2 YSYEKL. V dropped 0 bases and J dropped 13 bases, with 28 bases sitting between them. CDR3 length: 19 amino acids. The CDR3 here is CASSQDTATGTGTSRPLHF. The DNA for the CDR3 is TGCGCCAGCAGCCAAGATACAGCGACTGGGACGGGGACTAGTCGGCCCCTCCACTTT.

The V call is TRBV6-1, the J call TRBJ2-7; D possibly corresponds to TRBD2 (6 bases). Germline values: CDR1 MNHNS, CDR2 SASEGT. Trimming removed 5 bases at V and 4 bases at J, with 12 bases between. CDR3 length: 13 residues. CDR3 DNA: TGTGCCAGCAGTTGGACTATCCAATACGAGCAGTACTTC. Protein product: CASSWTIQYEQYF.

The V gene is TRBV9, the J gene TRBJ2-6, with D unresolved. CDR1 is SGDLS and CDR2 is YYNGEE in the germline V gene. The V gene lost 2 bases and the J gene lost 1 base, with 4 bases spanning the gap. The CDR3 consists of 14 residues. The CDR3 region has the DNA TGTGCCAGCAGCGTTATATCTGGGGCCAACGTCCTGACTTTC. It translates to CASSVISGANVLTF.

This clone was seen only a few times. For the CDR3, the DNA is TGTGCCAGCAGCTCATTGACAGGGGGTAAAGGGAACACTGAAGCTTTCTTT. The encoded protein is CASSSLTGGKGNTEAFF. The gene calls are TRBV5-6 and TRBJ1-1, with TRBD1 identical over 9 bases. Germline loops: CDR1 SGHDT, CDR2 YYEEEE. Trimming at V came to 3 bases and at J to 1 base, leaving 10 bases not matched to a gene. The CDR3 covers 17 residues.

The rearrangement joins TRBV5-6 to TRBJ2-1, with TRBD1 as a possible D gene (6 bases). The germline V gene has CDR1 SGHDT and CDR2 YYEEEE. This CDR3 has 13 residues. V lost 5 bases, J lost 10 bases, and 16 bases lay in between. CDR3 sequence (DNA): TGTGCCAGCAGACTGATAACAGGGCACGAGCAGTTCTTC. It yields the protein CASRLITGHEQFF.